These 14 T cell receptor beta chains were sequenced from one sample in a study of blood T cell repertoires in COVID-19 (dated by TCRdb to between 2020 and 2021). Library preparation used the immunoSEQ multiplex PCR assay. Imported from immuneACCESS, the table was reduced by TCRdb to in-frame sequences with V and J called. These copies leave out some clones; in studies compared against another copy, an unresolved V gene accounts for under half, and the cause of the remainder is not known. This sample is represented by some 250,000 clones; about 89% of them were singletons. The ten largest clones represent under 10% of the sample. The specimen sequenced was PBMCs or T cells enriched from blood (not recorded which). These receptors were taken from a man aged 40-49 years who had recovered from COVID-19.

The chain uses TRBV6-2 or TRBV6-3 and TRBJ2-1; maybe TRBD2 (6 bases). Per germline, CDR1 MNHEY and CDR2 SVGEGT. The ends were cut back, 6 bases at V and 5 bases at J, with 32 bases in the middle. This CDR3 spans 20 amino acids. CDR3 sequence reads: CASSRHRRLASSILNNEQFF. CDR3 in DNA: TGTGCCAGCAGCCGACACCGGCGGCTAGCGTCTTCAATATTGAACAATGAGCAGTTCTTC.

V usage is TRBV24-1 and J usage is TRBJ1-2, with 7 bases lining up with TRBD1. The germline V gene has CDR1 KGHDR and CDR2 SFDVKD. V trimming: 1 base; J trimming: 4 bases; junction bases outside the gene matches: 5. The CDR3 length is 15 residues. Written as DNA, the CDR3 is TGTGCCACCAGTGATTTAACAGGGGCCCTCTATGGCTACACCTTC. Translation: CATSDLTGALYGYTF.

The rearrangement uses TRBV30 and TRBJ1-3; no definite D call. The CDR3 extends over 13 amino acids. Germline CDR1 reads GTSNPN; CDR2 reads SVGIG (reference sequence). V was trimmed by 0 bases and J by 2 bases, leaving 5 bases between them. Written as DNA, the CDR3 is TGTGCCTGGAGTGTCTCTGCTGGAAACACCATATATTTT. Amino acid sequence: CAWSVSAGNTIYF.

V and J are TRBV7-9 and TRBJ2-3; tentatively, D is TRBD1 (5 bases). Germline values: CDR1 SEHNR, CDR2 FQNEAQ (reference sequence). The V and J ends lost 5 bases and 5 bases respectively, with 14 bases between them. The CDR3 is 14 residues long. In DNA form, the CDR3 reads TGTGCCAGCAGCCCCAGGGCCTGGGAAGATACGCAGTATTTT. Translated, it gives CASSPRAWEDTQYF.

The chain has TRBV6-5 and TRBJ2-2; 10 bases fit TRBD2. V shed 5 bases, J shed 5 bases, and the junction held 5 bases outside the gene matches. CDR3 length: 15 amino acids. Germline loops: CDR1 MNHEY, CDR2 SVGAGI. DNA for the CDR3: TGTGCCAGCAGTAGCTCTAGCGGGGGAACCGGGGAGCTGTTTTTT. Amino acid sequence: CASSSSSGGTGELFF.

Details on this clone: The sample holds other DNA sequences that translate to the same CDR3. The chain combines TRBV19 with TRBJ1-1; D possibly corresponds to TRBD1 (6 bases). Germline-derived CDR1 and CDR2 are LNHDA and SQIVND (reference sequence). Deletions cut 6 bases from V and 5 bases from J, with 13 bases between. The CDR3 is 13 amino acids. CDR3 loop: CASSPTGLTEAFF. Written as DNA, the CDR3 is TGTGCCAGTAGCCCCACAGGGTTAACTGAAGCTTTCTTT.

V and J are TRBV9 and TRBJ2-1; a weak D match, TRBD1 (5 bases). This CDR3 spans 14 amino acids. The germline V and J ends were trimmed by 4 bases and 8 bases, with 16 bases remaining between them. Germline V lookup: CDR1 SGDLS, CDR2 YYNGEE. CDR3 sequence (DNA): TGTGCCAGCAGCATATCCAGGGTGACACATGAGCAGTTCTTC. This gives the protein CASSISRVTHEQFF.

The rearrangement links TRBV3-1 (or the pseudogene TRBV3-2) to TRBJ2-3; D is unresolved. Germline V gives CDR1 LGHDT, CDR2 YNNKEL (reference sequence). There are 14 residues in the CDR3. Trimming took 4 bases from V and 2 from J, leaving 10 bases between them. CDR3 nucleotide sequence: TGTGCCAGCAGCCTGGCTTCGAACACAGATACGCAGTATTTT. Protein product: CASSLASNTDTQYF.

This chain's CDR3 is CASSQTGTSGRAANEQFF. The CDR3 bases are TGCGCCAGCAGCCAAACTGGGACTAGCGGGAGGGCAGCCAATGAGCAGTTCTTC. This chain joins TRBV5-1 and TRBJ2-1; TRBD2 aligns across 16 bases. The germline V gene has CDR1 SGHRS and CDR2 YFSETQ. J was trimmed by 6 bases and V by 4 bases; bases with no gene match: 10. CDR3 size: 18 residues.

This rearrangement joins TRBV4-1 to TRBJ2-7, with a possible D match to TRBD2 (5 bases). Trimming stripped 1 base from V and 2 bases from J, with 15 bases between. In germline, CDR1 is MGHRA, CDR2 YSYEKL. CDR3 length: 16 residues. The DNA of the CDR3 is TGCGCCAGCAGCCAAGTTGAGGGTTATATGCCCTACGAGCAGTACTTC. This gives the protein CASSQVEGYMPYEQYF.

This clone turned up a few times. This chain links TRBV19 with TRBJ1-6; TRBD1 matches at 7 bases. The V gene's germline CDR1 is LNHDA and CDR2 SQIVND (reference sequence). This CDR3 contains 14 residues. V was pared by 6 bases and J by 6 bases, with 5 bases of the junction left unmatched. This CDR3 reads CASRTGTVNSPLHF. CDR3 bases: TGTGCCAGTAGAACCGGGACAGTTAATTCACCCCTCCACTTT.

V usage is TRBV19 and J usage is TRBJ1-2, with 9 bases identical to TRBD1. The CDR3 extends over 15 amino acids. V lost 6 bases and J lost 3; bases outside the gene matches: 8. Germline-derived CDR1 and CDR2 are LNHDA and SQIVND (reference sequence). CDR3 nucleotides: TGTGCCAGTAGCCAAACAGGGGGCGAGTACTATGGCTACACCTTC. As protein: CASSQTGGEYYGYTF.

The chain couples TRBV5-1 to TRBJ1-1; D is unclear. With 0 bases removed from V and 0 bases from J, the gap between germline ends came to 12 bases. This CDR3 has 16 residues. Looked up from germline, CDR1 is SGHRS and CDR2 is YFSETQ. The CDR3 nucleotides are TGCGCCAGCAGCTTGGCCCAGGCAGGCTTGAACACTGAAGCTTTCTTT. This translates into CASSLAQAGLNTEAFF.

The chain has TRBV6-6 and TRBJ1-4; weak D call: TRBD1 (5 bases). The CDR3 loop spans 15 amino acids. Looked up from germline, CDR1 is MNHNY and CDR2 is SVGAGI (reference sequence). V was clipped by 2 bases and J by 5 bases, with 12 bases between them. The CDR3 loop is CASSYPRGLNEKLFF. In nucleotides, the CDR3 is TGTGCCAGCAGTTACCCGCGGGGACTAAATGAAAAACTGTTTTTT.